Below are 13 T cell receptor beta chains sequenced from a single sample in a study of beta chain features in type 1 diabetes. Reverse transcription of all isolated RNA meant that expressed TCRB transcripts were sequenced. The assay was immunoSEQ multiplex PCR, and TCRdb's table has in-frame clones only and misses some. The table lists over 65,000 clones, roughly a third of them singletons. Sequencing used stem cell memory CD4+ T cells from blood. These receptors were obtained from a woman aged 18-29 years in good health.

The J gene is TRBJ1-5, the V gene TRBV12-5; tentative D call: TRBD1 (6 bases). The CDR3 covers 15 residues. The V gene lost 6 bases and the J gene lost 1 base, with 13 bases spanning the gap. The germline CDR1 and CDR2 sequences are LGHNT and FRNRAP. In DNA form, the CDR3 reads TGTGCTAGTGGCATCGGGACAAGCAGCAATCAGCCCCAGCATTTT. This sequence encodes CASGIGTSSNQPQHF.

The V gene is TRBV5-4, the J gene TRBJ2-5, with no clear D. The CDR3 loop spans 15 amino acids. Trimming left V 0 bases short and J 1 base short, with 10 bases between. Germline CDR1 and CDR2: SGHNT and YYREEE (reference sequence). This CDR3 is CASSLVQNFQETQYF. The CDR3 DNA follows: TGTGCCAGCAGCTTGGTGCAGAATTTCCAAGAGACCCAGTACTTC.

The rearrangement links TRBV29-1 to TRBJ2-3, with TRBD1 matching over 9 bases. CDR1 and CDR2 (germline): SQVTM, ANQGSEA. This CDR3 is 13 amino acids long. V trimming: 4 bases; J trimming: 5 bases; junction bases outside the gene matches: 4. The CDR3 nucleotides read TGCAGCGTTGCACAGGGGGCGGGAGATACGCAGTATTTT. Translating it yields CSVAQGAGDTQYF.

V and J are TRBV6-5 and TRBJ1-1; tentatively, D is TRBD1 (6 bases). Germline CDR1 and CDR2: MNHEY and SVGAGI. The CDR3 is made up of 15 amino acids. The V and J ends lost 6 bases and 4 bases respectively, with 18 bases between them. The DNA for the CDR3 is TGTGCCAGCAGGCGCTCCGGGACAACCTCCACTGAAGCTTTCTTT. It yields the protein CASRRSGTTSTEAFF.

This clone was counted a few times. This sequence joins TRBV9 and TRBJ2-3; 7 nucleotides match TRBD2. With 0 bases clipped from V and 0 bases from J, the junction kept 4 bases outside the gene matches. Germline CDR1 is SGDLS and CDR2 is YYNGEE. CDR3 size: 16 residues. The CDR3 loop is CASSVGGGQSTDTQYF. Here the CDR3 DNA reads TGTGCCAGCAGCGTAGGGGGAGGGCAGAGCACAGATACGCAGTATTTT. Full variable domain (missing parts from reference TRBV9 and TRBJ2-3): DSGVTQTPKHLITATGQRVTLRCSPRSGDLSVYWYQQSLDQGLQFLIQYYNGEERAKGNILERFSAQQFPDLHSELNLSSLELGDSALYFCASSVGGGQSTDTQYFGPGTRLTVL.

This clone was seen only a few times. This sample includes further DNA sequences coding for the same CDR3. The chain has TRBV7-2 and TRBJ2-1; 10 bases match TRBD1. Trimming at V came to 4 bases and at J to 6 bases, leaving 9 bases not matched to a gene. Germline-derived CDR1 and CDR2 are SGHTA and FQGNSA. This CDR3 is built from 16 residues. The CDR3, as DNA: TGTGCCAGCAGCTCCCGCAGGACAGGGGGGGGCAATGAGCAGTTCTTC. As protein: CASSSRRTGGGNEQFF.

This clone was seen a few times. V gene TRBV5-1 combines with J gene TRBJ1-5, with D perhaps matching TRBD1 (5 bases). Trimming removed 0 bases at V and 4 bases at J, with 8 bases between. The CDR3 loop spans 14 amino acids. CDR1 SGHRS and CDR2 YFSETQ come from the germline V gene. The CDR3 reads CASSLVGGNQPQHF. CDR3 in DNA: TGCGCCAGCAGCTTGGTTGGGGGGAATCAGCCCCAGCATTTT.

The V call is TRBV11-2, the J call TRBJ2-3; the match to TRBD2 covers 9 bases. CDR3 size: 17 residues. The V and J ends lost 1 base and 2 bases, in that order; junction bases with no gene match: 7. CDR1 is SGHAT, CDR2 FQNNGV, per germline. The CDR3 nucleotides read TGTGCCAGCAGCTTAGGGTTGCTAGCGGGGACCACAGATACGCAGTATTTT. The encoded protein is CASSLGLLAGTTDTQYF.

The V call is TRBV6-1, the J call TRBJ1-4; tentatively, D is TRBD1 (5 bases). CDR1 and CDR2 from the germline V gene are MNHNS and SASEGT. Between the trimmed V and J ends, which lost 3 bases and 7 bases, there was a span of 15 bases. The CDR3 totals 15 residues. The CDR3 nucleotides read TGTGCCAGCAGTGATCCGACAGCGATGGGTGAAAAACTGTTTTTT. The encoded protein is CASSDPTAMGEKLFF.

This sequence joins TRBV7-2 and TRBJ2-5; a weak D match, TRBD2 (6 bases). This CDR3 is built from 14 residues. V lost 3 bases and J 1 base, leaving 9 bases between the germline ends. CDR1 and CDR2 (germline): SGHTA, FQGNSA. CDR3 in amino acids: CASSFNSGQETQYF. DNA for the CDR3: TGTGCCAGCAGCTTTAATAGCGGCCAAGAGACCCAGTACTTC.

In this sample, this clone turned up a few times. V and J are TRBV7-2 and TRBJ2-3; 9 bases are shared with TRBD2. V trimming: 1 base; J trimming: 0 bases; junction bases outside the gene matches: 5. CDR3 size: 17 residues. Germline V CDR1 and CDR2: SGHTA, FQGNSA. The CDR3 nucleotides are TGTGCCAGCAGCTTAGGAACAGCGGGGGGTAGCACAGATACGCAGTATTTT. Protein sequence: CASSLGTAGGSTDTQYF.

In this sample, this clone turned up a few times. The chain joins TRBV7-2 to TRBJ1-4; TRBD1 matches 9 bases. Trimming at V came to 5 bases and at J to 4 bases, leaving 2 bases not matched to a gene. CDR3 length: 14 residues. Germline V gives CDR1 SGHTA, CDR2 FQGNSA. The CDR3 DNA reads TGTGCCAGCAGCCAGGACAGGGGTAATGAAAAACTGTTTTTT. This gives the protein CASSQDRGNEKLFF.

A few counts support this clone. The chain is built from TRBV6-1 and TRBJ1-5; 8 bases align to TRBD1. This CDR3 has 14 amino acids. With 5 bases clipped from V and 1 base from J, the junction kept 1 base outside the gene matches. Germline V CDR1 and CDR2: MNHNS, SASEGT. CDR3 sequence: CASSRTGSNQPQHF. The CDR3, as DNA: TGTGCCAGCAGTCGGACAGGGAGCAATCAGCCCCAGCATTTT.